These T cell receptor beta chains were read from a single sample in a study of beta chain features in type 1 diabetes. Data came from immunoSEQ multiplex PCR; TCRdb stores just in-frame clones and leaves some out. The data show around 280,000 clones, about 8% seen once. The specimen was central memory CD4+ T cells from blood. The receptors come from a young woman in good health. The CDR3 runs from the conserved cysteine through the conserved F or W. Each record gives: V gene, D gene, J gene, clone size, CDR3 DNA, CDR3 protein. A D gene is named only where the DNA matches it firmly. Only part of the rows carry a size: once, few, many, or a class if the clone is expanded.

>TRBV30|NA|TRBJ1-5|few
TGTGCCTGGAACATGGGGACGAGGCAGCCCCAGCATTTT
CAWNMGTRQPQHF
>TRBV27|NA|TRBJ1-2|NA
TGTGCCAGCAGTTTATTCGCCCAGGTCCCATCAAACTATGGCTACACCTTC
CASSLFAQVPSNYGYTF
>TRBV10-3|TRBD2|TRBJ2-3|many
TGTGCCATCAGTGACGGGGACAGCTCTAGCGGGAGTGCTTCTAGCACAGATACGCAGTATTTT
CAISDGDSSSGSASSTDTQYF
>TRBV6-6|NA|TRBJ1-1|few
TGTGCCAGCAGTTACAGCACAGGGGAAGCTTTCTTT
CASSYSTGEAFF
>TRBV7-3|NA|TRBJ1-1|NA
TGTGCCAGCAGCTTCAATGGGGTTAGCACTGAAGCTTTCTTT
CASSFNGVSTEAFF
>TRBV30|NA|TRBJ1-5|NA
TGTGCCTTAAGTCAGGGCGCGGGTCAGCCCCAGCATTTT
CALSQGAGQPQHF
>TRBV7-3|NA|TRBJ1-2|NA
TGTGCCAGCAGCCCCGGTGCCGGTGGCTACACCTTC
CASSPGAGGYTF
>TRBV4-2|NA|TRBJ1-2|NA
TGTGCCAGCAGCCAAGGGAGGGGGTCTAACTATGGCTACACCTTC
CASSQGRGSNYGYTF
>TRBV7-3|TRBD2|TRBJ2-1|few
TGTGCCAGCAGCCCACTAGCGGGGATCTACAATGAGCAGTTCTTC
CASSPLAGIYNEQFF
>TRBV27|TRBD1|TRBJ1-1|few
TGTGCCAGCAGTTTAAGGGACAGGAGAAACACTGAAGCTTTCTTT
CASSLRDRRNTEAFF
>TRBV23-1|NA|TRBJ2-3|many
TGCGCCAGCAGTGGACCAGGAGGCACAGATACGCAGTATTTT
CASSGPGGTDTQYF
>TRBV9|TRBD1|TRBJ2-7|NA
TGTGCCAGCAGCCCCCGAAGGGACAGCAGCTACGAGCAGTACTTC
CASSPRRDSSYEQYF
>TRBV11-2|NA|TRBJ2-4|few
TGTGCCAGCAGCTCGTCTGGACTAGCCAAAAACATTCAGTACTTC
CASSSSGLAKNIQYF
>TRBV5-4|NA|TRBJ2-7|NA
TGTGCCAGCAGCCCGACTAAGCGGTCCTACGAGCAGTACTTC
CASSPTKRSYEQYF
>TRBV11-2|NA|TRBJ2-7|NA
TGTGCCAGCAGCTTAGCATGGACACAGATTTCCTACGAGCAGTACTTC
CASSLAWTQISYEQYF
>TRBV14|TRBD2|TRBJ2-1|many
TGTGCCAGCAGCCCTTGGACTAGCGGGAGAAGGAATGAGCAGTTCTTC
CASSPWTSGRRNEQFF
>TRBV19|NA|TRBJ2-2|many
TGTGCCAGTAGTACTTATCTTAGATTAAACACCGGGGAGCTGTTTTTT
CASSTYLRLNTGELFF
>TRBV5-6|NA|TRBJ2-7|many
TGTGCCAGCAGCTTGGTTGGTATGGGCCAGGGGCTATACGAGCAGTACTTC
CASSLVGMGQGLYEQYF
>TRBV29-1|NA|TRBJ1-2|few
TGCAGCGTTGGGTCGGTAAACTATGGCTACACCTTC
CSVGSVNYGYTF
>TRBV7-6|NA|TRBJ2-2|NA
TGTGCCAGCAGCATTGGTGAACGGGGTTCCGATTCTGGGGAGCTGTTTTTT
CASSIGERGSDSGELFF
>TRBV19|NA|TRBJ1-1|few
TGTGCCAGTAGTATAACGGGCGGGGGATTGAACACTGAAGCTTTCTTT
CASSITGGGLNTEAFF
>TRBV9|NA|TRBJ2-6|few
TGTGCCAGCAGCGTTGGCCAGGGCGGGTCTGGGGCCAACGTCCTGACTTTC
CASSVGQGGSGANVLTF
>TRBV14|TRBD2|TRBJ2-3|NA
TGTGCCAGCAGCCATCGAAAGGGGCAGCGGGGTTTGGGCACAGATACGCAGTATTTT
CASSHRKGQRGLGTDTQYF
>TRBV4-2|NA|TRBJ1-2|few
TGTGCCAGCAGCCAAGATAGGACTGCTCAGGGCTACACCTTC
CASSQDRTAQGYTF
>TRBV5-1|NA|TRBJ2-2|many
TGCGCCAGCAGCTTGGAGGTGGGGCTCGGACAGAACACCGGGGAGCTGTTTTTT
CASSLEVGLGQNTGELFF
>TRBV5-1|NA|TRBJ1-6|few
TGCGCCAGCACCGGGACCGAAAATTCACCCCTCCACTTT
CASTGTENSPLHF
>TRBV2|NA|TRBJ2-5|NA
TGTGCCAGCAGTGGTCAGGGGAGTGCAGAGACCCAGTACTTC
CASSGQGSAETQYF
>TRBV6-6|TRBD1|TRBJ1-6|many
TGTGCCAGCAGCATACAGGGGGCCGAGAATTCACCCCTCCACTTT
CASSIQGAENSPLHF
>TRBV30|NA|TRBJ1-2|few
TGTGCCTGGGTCCGATCAGGGGCAGACTTATTGTCGGATGGCTACACCTTC
CAWVRSGADLLSDGYTF
>TRBV6-5|NA|TRBJ1-1|NA
TGTGCCGCGGCCGTGAACACTGAAGCTTTCTTT
CAAAVNTEAFF
>TRBV10-3|NA|TRBJ2-5|few
TGTGCCATCAGTCCGGGGTCCCAAGAGACCCAGTACTTC
CAISPGSQETQYF
>TRBV6-5|TRBD1|TRBJ2-2|NA
TGTGCCAGCAGTAACTATGGGACAGGAGGCGGGGAGCTGTTTTTT
CASSNYGTGGGELFF
>TRBV6-5|NA|TRBJ2-1|few
TGTGCCAGCGGGGGGAATAACAATGAGCAGTTCTTC
CASGGNNNEQFF
>TRBV5-4|TRBD1|TRBJ1-6|NA
TGTGCCAGCAGCCTGGACGGACAGGGTCGATCACCCCTCCACTTT
CASSLDGQGRSPLHF
>TRBV7-3|NA|TRBJ1-3|NA
TGTGCCAGCAGTTCCGCTCCGGGGGACGCCATATATTTT
CASSSAPGDAIYF
>TRBV29-1|TRBD2|TRBJ2-7|NA
TGCAGCGTTAAACTAGCGGGTGATTCCTACGAGCAGTACTTC
CSVKLAGDSYEQYF
>TRBV4-1|NA|TRBJ2-2|few
TGCGCCAGCAGCTTACTAGGATCGAACACCGGGGAGCTGTTTTTT
CASSLLGSNTGELFF
>TRBV7-2|NA|TRBJ2-1|few
TGTGCCAGCAGCTTTATGCATCAGGGCAATGAGCAGTTCTTC
CASSFMHQGNEQFF
>TRBV7-9|NA|TRBJ1-2|few
TGTGCCAGCAGCTCCCTAGCTAACTATGGCTACACCTTC
CASSSLANYGYTF
>TRBV7-3|TRBD2|TRBJ2-3|few
TGTGCCAGCAGCTTAACCGGGAGGGCCGATACGCAGTATTTT
CASSLTGRADTQYF
>TRBV6-5|NA|TRBJ2-7|few
TGTGCCAGCAGTTATCAGGCGGGAACCACCTACGAGCAGTACTTC
CASSYQAGTTYEQYF
>TRBV7-2|TRBD1|TRBJ1-2|few
TGTGCCAGCAGCCGCGGACAGGGGTTAGCTAACTATGGCTACACCTTC
CASSRGQGLANYGYTF
>TRBV7-2|NA|TRBJ1-5|once
TGTGCCAGCAGCTTGATGTGGGGGGCGGCTCAGCCCCAGCATTTT
CASSLMWGAAQPQHF
>TRBV6-4|NA|TRBJ1-2|NA
TGTGCCAGCAGTGAAGGGGGAGCCCTTGGCTATGGCTACACCTTC
CASSEGGALGYGYTF
>TRBV18|NA|TRBJ2-1|NA
TGTGCCAGCTCGTTCCGGGACGGATACAATGAGCAGTTCTTC
CASSFRDGYNEQFF
>TRBV30|TRBD2|TRBJ2-5|few
TGTGCCTGGACTAGCGGGAGGGGTGTAAGAGAGACCCAGTACTTC
CAWTSGRGVRETQYF
>TRBV7-2|NA|TRBJ2-7|few
TGTGCCAGCAGCTTAGTCGGGGGACCTAACTACGAGCAGTACTTC
CASSLVGGPNYEQYF